The 19 T cell receptor beta chains listed next were all sequenced from one sample in a study of monozygotic twins with cystic fibrosis. This table comes from immunoSEQ multiplex PCR, and its TCRdb copy is limited to in-frame clones, with some not included. This sample yields 13,000 to 15,000 clones, of which around 98% are seen a single time; around 0.37% belongs to the top ten. Source material: blood. These receptors all stem from a girl aged 2 to 10 with cystic fibrosis.

This clone has more than one count but fewer than ten. This chain joins TRBV7-2 and TRBJ1-1; D gene ambiguous. There are 13 residues in the CDR3. Germline assignment: CDR1 SGHTA and CDR2 FQGNSA. V was clipped by 1 base and J by 6 bases, with 9 bases between them. The CDR3 reads CASSLGGSPEAFF. The CDR3 DNA reads as TGTGCCAGCAGCTTAGGCGGGTCTCCTGAAGCTTTCTTT.

This clone was seen once. The CDR3 is CASSDAGFMNTEAFF. The CDR3 DNA follows: TGTGCCAGCAGTGATGCGGGTTTCATGAACACTGAAGCTTTCTTT. The J gene is TRBJ1-1, the V gene TRBV28; no definite D call. Germline V gene sequence: CDR1 MDHEN, CDR2 SYDVKM. The CDR3 totals 15 residues. V was clipped by 5 bases and J by 0 bases, with 13 bases between them.

In its sample, this clone was seen once. V is TRBV9 and J is TRBJ2-2; 7 nucleotides agree with TRBD1. Germline V gives CDR1 SGDLS, CDR2 YYNGEE. After removal of 0 bases from V and 4 bases from J, the junction contained 9 bases not matched to a gene. The CDR3 runs 17 residues. The CDR3 bases are TGTGCCAGCAGCGTAGCTTCGAAGGGGGCGCCCACCGGGGAGCTGTTTTTT. Amino acid sequence: CASSVASKGAPTGELFF.

In nucleotides, the CDR3 is TGTGCCAGCAGCTCGAGCTCCTACAATGAGCAGTTCTTC. It specifies CASSSSSYNEQFF. The rearrangement links TRBV7-3 to TRBJ2-1; D not resolved. Germline V gene lookup returns CDR1 SGHTA and CDR2 FQGTGA. Trimming left V 4 bases short and J 0 bases short, with 4 bases between. This CDR3 is 13 amino acids long.

The V and J genes are TRBV7-8 and TRBJ2-7, with 9 bases fitting TRBD1. Germline values: CDR1 SGHVS, CDR2 FQNEAQ. J was trimmed by 4 bases and V by 5 bases; bases with no gene match: 12. This CDR3 spans 16 amino acids. Written as DNA, the CDR3 is TGTGCCAGCAGCACGGACGTACAGGGGGCTGTTTACGAGCAGTACTTC. This translates into CASSTDVQGAVYEQYF.

The chain links TRBV5-1 to TRBJ1-1; possible D gene TRBD1, 5 bases. The CDR3 spans 14 residues. Per germline, CDR1 SGHRS and CDR2 YFSETQ. V shed 4 bases and J shed 4 bases, with 14 bases lying between them. DNA of the CDR3: TGCGCCAGCAGCAACCCTTCGGGGCGCACTGAAGCTTTCTTT. The encoded protein is CASSNPSGRTEAFF.

This chain joins TRBV7-2 and TRBJ1-4; no clear D gene. V shed 3 bases and J shed 3 bases, with 11 bases lying between them. CDR1 is SGHTA and CDR2 is FQGNSA in the germline V gene. CDR3 length equals 15 residues. In nucleotides, the CDR3 is TGTGCCAGCAGCTTCCACCAGGACCCTAATGAAAAACTGTTTTTT. Encoded protein: CASSFHQDPNEKLFF.

The chain employs TRBV2 and TRBJ1-2, with TRBD1 identical over 7 bases. J was trimmed by 6 bases and V by 5 bases; bases with no gene match: 15. The CDR3 is 16 residues long. Germline CDR1 and CDR2: SNHLY and FYNNEI. The CDR3 DNA sequence: TGTGCCAGCAGTCCACAACTCTACAGGGGAGTAAATGGCTACACCTTC. It specifies CASSPQLYRGVNGYTF.

The rearrangement links TRBV15 to TRBJ2-3; D possibly corresponds to TRBD2 (6 bases). Germline V gives CDR1 LNHNV, CDR2 YYDKDF (reference sequence). V dropped 3 bases and J dropped 1 base, with 17 bases sitting between them. There are 17 residues in the CDR3. The CDR3 spells CATSSLVRGRGTDTQYF. In DNA, the CDR3 is TGTGCCACCAGCAGCTTGGTGCGGGGCAGAGGCACAGATACGCAGTATTTT.

This clone has only one observation. The rearrangement links TRBV6-5 to TRBJ1-1; 9 nucleotides agree with TRBD1. V dropped 6 bases and J dropped 0; count of bases not matched to a gene: 5. Germline CDR1 and CDR2: MNHEY and SVGAGI. The length of the CDR3 is 15 residues. CDR3 loop: CASSDRGAMNTEAFF. CDR3 in DNA: TGTGCCAGCAGCGACAGGGGGGCCATGAACACTGAAGCTTTCTTT.

The chain joins TRBV27 to TRBJ1-5; unclear D gene. Trimming removed 5 bases from V and 6 bases from J, with 8 bases in between. Germline V gene sequence: CDR1 MNHEY, CDR2 SMNVEV (reference sequence). The length of the CDR3 is 12 residues. This chain's CDR3 is CASSGVGQPQHF. The CDR3 nucleotides are TGTGCCAGCAGTGGGGTCGGTCAGCCCCAGCATTTT.

This chain uses TRBV10-3 with TRBJ1-2; 7 bases fit TRBD1. Trimming at V came to 2 bases and at J to 2 bases, leaving 8 bases not matched to a gene. In germline, CDR1 is ENHRY, CDR2 SYGVKD. CDR3 length: 16 residues. The CDR3 here is CAISEGLGQFNYGYTF. The CDR3 DNA reads TGTGCCATCAGTGAGGGGCTGGGACAGTTCAACTATGGCTACACCTTC.

The chain joins TRBV19 to TRBJ1-5; 9 bases align to TRBD1. Germline CDR1 and CDR2: LNHDA and SQIVND (reference sequence). V shed 5 bases and J 2 bases; nucleotides not matched to a gene: 10. The CDR3 sequence is 17 residues long. CDR3 sequence: CASSRLRDREGNQPQHF. The CDR3 DNA is TGTGCCAGTAGTCGCCTCCGGGACAGGGAGGGCAATCAGCCCCAGCATTTT.

The rearrangement joins TRBV14 to TRBJ1-1; D gene unclear. Germline loops: CDR1 SGHDN, CDR2 FVKESK. The CDR3 length is 14 residues. The V end was cut by 1 base, the J end by 1 base, with 7 bases between. CDR3: CASSQVEENTEAFF. In DNA form, the CDR3 reads TGTGCCAGCAGCCAAGTCGAAGAGAACACTGAAGCTTTCTTT.

V gene TRBV12-5 combines with J gene TRBJ1-2; D is ambiguous. The CDR3 has 14 amino acids. The V end lost 2 bases, the J end lost 5 bases, and 12 bases lay between the germline ends. Germline CDR1 is LGHNT and CDR2 is FRNRAP. Here the CDR3 DNA reads TGTGCTAGTGGTTTGAGTTCGCAGATTTATGGCTACACCTTC. Translation: CASGLSSQIYGYTF.

V and J are TRBV30 and TRBJ2-2; maybe TRBD1 (5 bases). Germline lookup yields CDR1 GTSNPN and CDR2 SVGIG (reference sequence). The V gene lost 0 bases and the J gene lost 5 bases, with 7 bases spanning the gap. The CDR3 is made up of 13 amino acids. CDR3 protein: CAWSVGVTGELFF. DNA of the CDR3: TGTGCCTGGAGTGTAGGGGTAACCGGGGAGCTGTTTTTT.

V gene TRBV7-8 combines with J gene TRBJ1-2; D is perhaps TRBD1 (6 bases). The CDR3 spans 15 residues. Trimming took off 1 base at V and 8 bases at J, with 17 bases between the two ends. Germline V gives CDR1 SGHVS, CDR2 FQNEAQ. CDR3 loop: CASSLGFRGPAGYTF. As DNA, the CDR3 is TGTGCCAGCAGCTTAGGTTTTCGGGGGCCGGCAGGCTACACCTTC.

V usage is TRBV29-1 and J usage is TRBJ2-7; no definite D call. Trimming took off 3 bases at V and 0 bases at J, with 9 bases between the two ends. The CDR3 extends over 13 amino acids. CDR1 is SQVTM and CDR2 is ANQGSEA in the germline V gene. This CDR3 reads CSVENVTSYEQYF. CDR3 coding DNA: TGCAGCGTTGAGAATGTCACCTCCTACGAGCAGTACTTC.

The chain couples TRBV30 to TRBJ2-1; 11 bases are shared with TRBD2. The length of the CDR3 is 15 residues. Per germline, CDR1 GTSNPN and CDR2 SVGIG (reference sequence). V shed 4 bases, J shed 3 bases, and the junction held 5 bases outside the gene matches. The CDR3: CAWKLAGGDYNEQFF. The CDR3 DNA sequence: TGTGCCTGGAAATTAGCGGGAGGGGACTACAATGAGCAGTTCTTC. The full variable domain, in which reference TRBV30 and TRBJ2-1 provide the parts outside the CDR3, is SQTIHQWPATLVQPVGSPLSLECTVEGTSNPNLYWYRQAAGRGLQLLFYSVGIGQISSEVPQNLSASRPQDRQFILSSKKLLLSDSGFYLCAWKLAGGDYNEQFFGPGTRLTVL.